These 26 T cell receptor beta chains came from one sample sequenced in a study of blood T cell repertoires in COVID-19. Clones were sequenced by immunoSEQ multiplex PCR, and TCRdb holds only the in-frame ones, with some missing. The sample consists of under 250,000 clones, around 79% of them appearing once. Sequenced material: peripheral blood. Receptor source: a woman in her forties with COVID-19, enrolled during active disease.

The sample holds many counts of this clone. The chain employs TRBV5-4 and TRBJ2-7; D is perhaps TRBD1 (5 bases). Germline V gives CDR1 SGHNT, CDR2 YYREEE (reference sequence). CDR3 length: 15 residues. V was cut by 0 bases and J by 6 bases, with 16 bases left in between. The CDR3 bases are TGTGCCAGCAGCTTGGTTGCAGGGTCCGGGCGCGAGCAGTACTTC. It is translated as CASSLVAGSGREQYF.

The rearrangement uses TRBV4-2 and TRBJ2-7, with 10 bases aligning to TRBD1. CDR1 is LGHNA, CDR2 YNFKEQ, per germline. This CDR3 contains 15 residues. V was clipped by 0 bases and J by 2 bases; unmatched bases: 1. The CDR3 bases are TGTGCCAGCAGCCAAGAGGGACAGGGGACCTACGAGCAGTACTTC. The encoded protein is CASSQEGQGTYEQYF.

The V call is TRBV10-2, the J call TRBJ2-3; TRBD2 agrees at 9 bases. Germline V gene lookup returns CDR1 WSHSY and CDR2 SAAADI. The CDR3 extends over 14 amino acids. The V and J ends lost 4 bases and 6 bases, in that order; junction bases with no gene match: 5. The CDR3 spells CASSGLAGRDTQYF. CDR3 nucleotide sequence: TGCGCCAGCAGTGGTCTAGCGGGAAGGGATACGCAGTATTTT.

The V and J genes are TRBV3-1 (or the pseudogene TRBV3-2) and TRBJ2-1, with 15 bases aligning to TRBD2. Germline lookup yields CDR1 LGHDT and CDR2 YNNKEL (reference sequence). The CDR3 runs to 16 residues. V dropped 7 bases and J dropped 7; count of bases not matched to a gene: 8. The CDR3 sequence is CASTGLAGGEGNEQFF. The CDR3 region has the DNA TGTGCCAGCACCGGACTAGCGGGAGGGGAGGGGAATGAGCAGTTCTTC.

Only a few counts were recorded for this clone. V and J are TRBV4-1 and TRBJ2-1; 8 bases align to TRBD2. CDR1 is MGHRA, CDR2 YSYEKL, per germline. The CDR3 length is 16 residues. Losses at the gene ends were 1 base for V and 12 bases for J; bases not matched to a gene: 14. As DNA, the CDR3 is TGCGCCAGCAGCCAAGCGCTGCGGGAGGAGGGGGGTGGGCAGTTCTTC. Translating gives CASSQALREEGGGQFF.

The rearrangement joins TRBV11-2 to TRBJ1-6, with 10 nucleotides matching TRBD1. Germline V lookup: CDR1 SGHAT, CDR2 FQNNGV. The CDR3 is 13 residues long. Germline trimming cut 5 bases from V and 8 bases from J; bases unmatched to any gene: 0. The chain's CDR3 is CASSGQGDSPLHF. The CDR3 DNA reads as TGTGCCAGCAGCGGACAGGGGGATTCACCCCTCCACTTT.

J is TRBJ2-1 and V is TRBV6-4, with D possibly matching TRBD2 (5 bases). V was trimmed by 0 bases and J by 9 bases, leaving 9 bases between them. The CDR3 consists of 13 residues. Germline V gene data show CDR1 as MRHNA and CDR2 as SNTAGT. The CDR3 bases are TGTGCCAGCAGTGACTCCGAGGGAACTGAGCAGTTCTTC. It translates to CASSDSEGTEQFF.

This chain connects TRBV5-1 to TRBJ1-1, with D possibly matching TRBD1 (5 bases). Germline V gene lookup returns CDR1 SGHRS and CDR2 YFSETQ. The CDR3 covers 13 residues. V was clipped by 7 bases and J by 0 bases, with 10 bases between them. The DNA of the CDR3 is TGCGCCAGCGCACAGGCGTTGAACACTGAAGCTTTCTTT. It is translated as CASAQALNTEAFF. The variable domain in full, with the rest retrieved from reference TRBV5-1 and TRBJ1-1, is KAGVTQTPRYLIKTRGQQVTLSCSPISGHRSVSWYQQTPGQGLQFLFEYFSETQRNKGNFPGRFSGRQFSNSRSEMNVSTLELGDSALYLCASAQALNTEAFFGQGTRLTVV.

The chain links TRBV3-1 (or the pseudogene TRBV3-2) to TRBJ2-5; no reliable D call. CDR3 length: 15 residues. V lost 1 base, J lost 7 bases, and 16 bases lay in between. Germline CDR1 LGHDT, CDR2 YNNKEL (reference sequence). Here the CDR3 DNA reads TGTGCCAGCAGCCAAGTTACGACAACAAAAGGGACCCAGTACTTC. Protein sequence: CASSQVTTTKGTQYF.

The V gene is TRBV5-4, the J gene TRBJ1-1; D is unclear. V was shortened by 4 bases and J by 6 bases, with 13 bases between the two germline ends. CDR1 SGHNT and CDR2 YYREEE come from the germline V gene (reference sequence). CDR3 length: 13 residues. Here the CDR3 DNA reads TGTGCCAGCAGCCCCTCTGTTTTATCTGAAGCTTTCTTT. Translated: CASSPSVLSEAFF.

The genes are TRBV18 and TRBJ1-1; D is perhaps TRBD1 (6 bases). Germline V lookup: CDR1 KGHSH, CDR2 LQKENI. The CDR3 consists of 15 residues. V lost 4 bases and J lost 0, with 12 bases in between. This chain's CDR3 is CASSRTNRVNTEAFF. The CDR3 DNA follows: TGTGCCAGCTCACGTACAAACAGGGTGAACACTGAAGCTTTCTTT.

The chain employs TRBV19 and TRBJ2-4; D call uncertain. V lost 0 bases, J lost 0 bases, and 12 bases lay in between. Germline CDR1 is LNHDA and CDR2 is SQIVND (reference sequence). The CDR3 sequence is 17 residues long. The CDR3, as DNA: TGTGCCAGTAGTATAGATCGAACCGCGGTAGCCAAAAACATTCAGTACTTC. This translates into CASSIDRTAVAKNIQYF.

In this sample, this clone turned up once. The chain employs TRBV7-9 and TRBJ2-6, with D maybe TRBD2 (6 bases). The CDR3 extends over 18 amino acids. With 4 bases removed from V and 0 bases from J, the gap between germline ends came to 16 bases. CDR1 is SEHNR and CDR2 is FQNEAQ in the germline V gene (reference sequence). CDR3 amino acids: CASSSSEGLSSGANVLTF. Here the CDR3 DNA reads TGTGCCAGCAGCTCCTCGGAGGGGTTAAGCTCTGGGGCCAACGTCCTGACTTTC.

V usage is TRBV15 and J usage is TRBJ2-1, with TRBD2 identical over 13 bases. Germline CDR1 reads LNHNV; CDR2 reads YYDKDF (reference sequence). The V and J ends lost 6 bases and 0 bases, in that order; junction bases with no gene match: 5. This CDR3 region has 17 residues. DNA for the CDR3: TGTGCCACCAGTGGACTAGCGGGAGCCCTCTCCTACAATGAGCAGTTCTTC. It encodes CATSGLAGALSYNEQFF.

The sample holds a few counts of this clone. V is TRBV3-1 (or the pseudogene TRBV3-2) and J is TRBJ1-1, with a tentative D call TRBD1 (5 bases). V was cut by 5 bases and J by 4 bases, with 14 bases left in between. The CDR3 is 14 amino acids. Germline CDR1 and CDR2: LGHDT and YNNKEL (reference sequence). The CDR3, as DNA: TGTGCCAGCAGCAGAAGTGACAGCTTCACTGAAGCTTTCTTT. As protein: CASSRSDSFTEAFF.

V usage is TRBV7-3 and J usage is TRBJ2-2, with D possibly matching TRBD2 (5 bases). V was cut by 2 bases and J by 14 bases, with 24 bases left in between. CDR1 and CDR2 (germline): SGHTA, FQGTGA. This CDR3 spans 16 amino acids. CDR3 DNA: TGTGCCAGCAGCTTACAACCGCCTGGGAGTGTGGGTGGCCTGTTTTTT. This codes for CASSLQPPGSVGGLFF.

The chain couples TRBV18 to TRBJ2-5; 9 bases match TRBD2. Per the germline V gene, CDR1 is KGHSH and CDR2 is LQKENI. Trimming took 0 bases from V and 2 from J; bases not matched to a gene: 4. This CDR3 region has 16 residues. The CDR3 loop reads CASSPPRAGGQETQYF. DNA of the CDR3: TGTGCCAGCTCACCACCGAGAGCGGGAGGTCAAGAGACCCAGTACTTC.

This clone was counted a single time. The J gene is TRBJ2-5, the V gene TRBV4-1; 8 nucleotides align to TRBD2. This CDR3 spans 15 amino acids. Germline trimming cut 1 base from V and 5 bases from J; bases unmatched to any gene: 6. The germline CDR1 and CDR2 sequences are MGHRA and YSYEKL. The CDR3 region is CASSQGAGGRETQYF. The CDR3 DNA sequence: TGCGCCAGCAGCCAAGGCGCGGGGGGCCGCGAGACCCAGTACTTC.

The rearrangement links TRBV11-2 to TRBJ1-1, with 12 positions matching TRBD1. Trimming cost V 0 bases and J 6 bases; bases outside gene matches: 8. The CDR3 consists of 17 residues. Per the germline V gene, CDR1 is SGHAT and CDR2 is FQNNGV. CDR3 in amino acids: CASSLDGGTGGISEAFF. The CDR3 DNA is TGTGCCAGCAGCTTAGATGGGGGGACAGGGGGCATCTCTGAAGCTTTCTTT.

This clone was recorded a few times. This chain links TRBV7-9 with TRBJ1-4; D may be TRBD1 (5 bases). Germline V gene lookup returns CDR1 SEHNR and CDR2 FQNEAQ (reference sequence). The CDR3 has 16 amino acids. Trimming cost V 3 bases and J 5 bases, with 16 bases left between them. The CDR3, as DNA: TGTGCCAGCAGCTTGGGTAAACGGGGGAGGAATGAAAAACTGTTTTTT. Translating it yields CASSLGKRGRNEKLFF.

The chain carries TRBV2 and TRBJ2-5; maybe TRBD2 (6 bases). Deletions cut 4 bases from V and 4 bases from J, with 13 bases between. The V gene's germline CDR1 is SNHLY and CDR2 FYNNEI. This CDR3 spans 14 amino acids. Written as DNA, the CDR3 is TGTGCCAGCAGTGGCCAGACGCGGGGAGAGACCCAGTACTTC. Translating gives CASSGQTRGETQYF.

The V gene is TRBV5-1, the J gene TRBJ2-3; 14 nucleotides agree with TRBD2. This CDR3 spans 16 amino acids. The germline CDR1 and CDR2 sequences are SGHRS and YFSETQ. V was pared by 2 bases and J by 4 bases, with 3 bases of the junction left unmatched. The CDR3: CASSFPTSGGADTQYF. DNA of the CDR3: TGCGCCAGCAGCTTTCCGACTAGCGGGGGGGCAGATACGCAGTATTTT.

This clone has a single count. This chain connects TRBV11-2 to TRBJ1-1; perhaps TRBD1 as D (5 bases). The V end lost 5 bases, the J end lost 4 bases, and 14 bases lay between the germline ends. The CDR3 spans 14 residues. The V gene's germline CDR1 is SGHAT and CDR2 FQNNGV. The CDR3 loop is CASSPYYQGTEAFF. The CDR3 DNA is TGTGCCAGCAGCCCTTACTATCAGGGCACTGAAGCTTTCTTT. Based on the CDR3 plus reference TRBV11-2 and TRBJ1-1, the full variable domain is EAGVAQSPRYKIIEKRQSVAFWCNPISGHATLYWYQQILGQGPKLLIQFQNNGVVDDSQLPKDRFSAERLKGVDSTLKIQPAKLEDSAVYLCASSPYYQGTEAFFGQGTRLTVV.

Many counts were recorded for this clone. The CDR3 spells CAISAGKGVNNEQFF. The DNA of the CDR3 is TGTGCCATCAGTGCTGGCAAAGGGGTTAACAATGAGCAGTTCTTC. This chain joins TRBV10-3 and TRBJ2-1, with D tentatively TRBD1 (5 bases). The CDR3 covers 15 residues. The V end lost 4 bases, the J end lost 5 bases, and 15 bases lay between the germline ends. Looked up from germline, CDR1 is ENHRY and CDR2 is SYGVKD.

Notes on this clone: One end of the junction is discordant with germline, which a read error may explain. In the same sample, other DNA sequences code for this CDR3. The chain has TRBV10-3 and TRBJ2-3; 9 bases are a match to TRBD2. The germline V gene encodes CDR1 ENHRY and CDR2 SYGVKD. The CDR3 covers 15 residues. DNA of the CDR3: TGTGCTATCAGTATTCAAGTAGCGGGAGTCGACACGCAGTATTTT. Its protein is CAISIQVAGVDTQYF.

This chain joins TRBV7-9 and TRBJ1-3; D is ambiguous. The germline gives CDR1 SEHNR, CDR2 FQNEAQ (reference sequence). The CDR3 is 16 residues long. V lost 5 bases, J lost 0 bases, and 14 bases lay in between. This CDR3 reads CASSGLGLTSGNTIYF. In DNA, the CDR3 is TGTGCCAGCAGCGGGTTAGGACTGACCTCTGGAAACACCATATATTTT.